The 17 T cell receptor beta chains below all came from one sample that was sequenced in a study of blood T cell repertoires in COVID-19. Produced via immunoSEQ multiplex PCR; TCRdb's table is partial and in-frame only. The table includes around 200,000 clones, more than 75% detected once. Sequencing was done on a sample of peripheral blood. These receptors all come from a man younger than 30 with active or convalescent COVID-19.

This chain connects TRBV19 to TRBJ1-3; a weak D match, TRBD1 (5 bases). This CDR3 region has 15 residues. Germline loops: CDR1 LNHDA, CDR2 SQIVND (reference sequence). The V and J ends lost 7 bases and 0 bases respectively, with 13 bases between them. Written as DNA, the CDR3 is TGTGCCAGTAAAATCGACAGCCGCTCTGGAAACACCATATATTTT. Translation gives CASKIDSRSGNTIYF.

The chain recombines TRBV7-2 with TRBJ1-2; D remains ambiguous. Germline V lookup: CDR1 SGHTA, CDR2 FQGNSA. V gave up 5 bases and J gave up 6 bases, with 13 bases separating them. This CDR3 spans 13 amino acids. CDR3 DNA sequence: TGTGCCAGCAGCCCGGGGAGGTTAAATGGCTACACCTTC. As protein: CASSPGRLNGYTF. Filled out from reference TRBV7-2 and TRBJ1-2, the complete variable domain reads GAGVSQSPSNKVTEKGKDVELRCDPISGHTALYWYRQSLGQGLEFLIYFQGNSAPDKSGLPSDRFSAERTGGSVSTLTIQRTQQEDSAVYLCASSPGRLNGYTFGSGTRLTVV.

This sequence joins TRBV5-1 and TRBJ1-5, with D possibly being TRBD1 (5 bases). With 0 bases removed from V and 4 bases from J, the gap between germline ends came to 8 bases. There are 14 residues in the CDR3. Germline V gene lookup returns CDR1 SGHRS and CDR2 YFSETQ. The CDR3 sequence is CASSLGQPNQPQHF. DNA for the CDR3: TGCGCCAGCAGCTTGGGACAGCCTAATCAGCCCCAGCATTTT.

The chain joins TRBV5-1 to TRBJ2-2; D possibly corresponds to TRBD2 (6 bases). Trimming cost V 4 bases and J 2 bases, with 12 bases left between them. Germline V gives CDR1 SGHRS, CDR2 YFSETQ. The CDR3 covers 15 residues. The DNA for the CDR3 is TGCGCCAGCAGCCGGGCGGCGGGAAACACCGGGGAGCTGTTTTTT. It encodes CASSRAAGNTGELFF.

The rearrangement links TRBV27 to TRBJ2-5; no definite D call. V was cut by 3 bases and J by 4 bases, with 15 bases left in between. This CDR3 spans 15 amino acids. Germline V gene sequence: CDR1 MNHEY, CDR2 SMNVEV (reference sequence). CDR3 protein: CASSFSYSRRETQYF. CDR3 nucleotide sequence: TGTGCCAGCAGTTTCTCTTACTCGCGGCGAGAGACCCAGTACTTC.

CDR3 amino acids: CASSSGLEQYF. CDR3 DNA sequence: TGTGCCAGCAGTTCAGGACTAGAGCAGTACTTC. The V call is TRBV6-6, the J call TRBJ2-7, with D perhaps TRBD2 (6 bases). CDR1 is MNHNY, CDR2 SVGAGI, per germline (reference sequence). The CDR3 loop spans 11 amino acids. V dropped 4 bases and J dropped 7 bases, with 8 bases sitting between them.

The chain recombines TRBV15 with TRBJ1-2, with D perhaps matching TRBD1 (6 bases). Germline V gives CDR1 LNHNV, CDR2 YYDKDF (reference sequence). Trimming left V 0 bases short and J 7 bases short, with 15 bases between. This CDR3 spans 15 amino acids. CDR3 DNA: TGTGCCACCAGCAGAGACCCGACAGGCTTAGGTGGCTACACCTTC. Protein product: CATSRDPTGLGGYTF.

The V call is TRBV7-2, the J call TRBJ2-3; a possible D gene is TRBD2 (6 bases). This CDR3 comprises 14 residues. The V end lost 11 bases, the J end lost 3 bases, and 18 bases lay between the germline ends. The germline V gene has CDR1 SGHTA and CDR2 FQGNSA. The CDR3 bases are TGTGCCGGGGGAGGACTGATAGATACAGATACGCAGTATTTT. Translation: CAGGGLIDTDTQYF. The entire variable domain, with the rest obtained from reference TRBV7-2 and TRBJ2-3, is as follows: GAGVSQSPSNKVTEKGKDVELRCDPISGHTALYWYRQSLGQGLEFLIYFQGNSAPDKSGLPSDRFSAERTGGSVSTLTIQRTQQEDSAVYLCAGGGLIDTDTQYFGPGTRLTVL.

This clone was seen a handful of times. V gene TRBV28 combines with J gene TRBJ2-7; D is perhaps TRBD2 (5 bases). V lost 3 bases to trimming and J lost 1 base, with 13 bases between them. Per the germline V gene, CDR1 is MDHEN and CDR2 is SYDVKM. The CDR3 totals 15 residues. Here the CDR3 DNA reads TGTGCCAGCAGTTTGACGGCGGGTAAGTCCTACGAGCAGTACGTC. Its translation is CASSLTAGKSYEQYV.

The CDR3 DNA reads TGTGCCTGCGAGAGATTACAAGCTTTCTTT. Encoded protein: CACERLQAFF. The V and J genes are TRBV2 and TRBJ1-1, with unresolved D. This CDR3 contains 10 residues. V lost 11 bases and J lost 9, with 13 bases in between. Germline-derived CDR1 and CDR2 are SNHLY and FYNNEI. The variable domain in full, completed from reference TRBV2 and TRBJ1-1, reads EPEVTQTPSHQVTQMGQEVILRCVPISNHLYFYWYRQILGQKVEFLVSFYNNEISEKSEIFDDQFSVERPDGSNFTLKIRSTKLEDSAMYFCACERLQAFFGQGTRLTVV.

V usage is TRBV6-6 and J usage is TRBJ1-5; the D is unclear. The germline V gene has CDR1 MNHNY and CDR2 SVGAGI (reference sequence). Trimming took 7 bases from V and 7 from J, leaving 14 bases between them. CDR3 length: 13 residues. Here the CDR3 DNA reads TGTGCCAGCACTGTTGAACGGAGGCAGCCCCAGCATTTT. It specifies CASTVERRQPQHF.

The chain joins TRBV18 to TRBJ1-4; 7 nucleotides match TRBD1. CDR1 is KGHSH, CDR2 LQKENI, per germline. CDR3 size: 14 residues. V gave up 3 bases and J gave up 4 bases; unmatched junction bases: 2. Here the CDR3 DNA reads TGTGCCAGCTCACCGGGACAGAGTAATGAAAAACTGTTTTTT. This codes for CASSPGQSNEKLFF. Full variable domain (missing parts from reference TRBV18 and TRBJ1-4): NAGVMQNPRHLVRRRGQEARLRCSPMKGHSHVYWYRQLPEEGLKFMVYLQKENIIDESGMPKERFSAEFPKEGPSILRIQQVVRGDSAAYFCASSPGQSNEKLFFGSGTQLSVL.

The chain's CDR3 is CASSYGPGPIRGPQHF. CDR3 DNA sequence: TGTGCCAGCAGTTACGGGCCAGGACCGATCAGGGGGCCCCAGCATTTT. V and J are TRBV6-5 and TRBJ1-5; D might be TRBD1 (6 bases). The germline V gene has CDR1 MNHEY and CDR2 SVGAGI. Trimming took 2 bases from V and 9 from J, leaving 20 bases between them. CDR3 length equals 16 residues.

This sequence joins TRBV5-6 and TRBJ2-2; 11 bases match TRBD2. Germline trimming cut 4 bases from V and 4 bases from J; bases unmatched to any gene: 9. The CDR3 consists of 17 residues. The germline CDR1 and CDR2 sequences are SGHDT and YYEEEE. In DNA form, the CDR3 reads TGTGCCAGCAGCCAACGCATAGCGGGGGGGATCACCGGGGAGCTGTTTTTT. This encodes CASSQRIAGGITGELFF.

The chain has TRBV25-1 and TRBJ1-2; D unresolved. The CDR3 is 12 amino acids. The V end lost 0 bases, the J end lost 8 bases, and 7 bases lay between the germline ends. The germline gives CDR1 MGHDK, CDR2 SYGVNS. This chain's CDR3 is CASSEYPGGYTF. The CDR3 region has the DNA TGTGCCAGCAGTGAATACCCCGGGGGCTACACCTTC.

The rearrangement uses TRBV15 and TRBJ1-5, with D tentatively TRBD1 (6 bases). The ends were cut back, 1 base at V and 5 bases at J, with 15 bases in the middle. Germline V lookup: CDR1 LNHNV, CDR2 YYDKDF (reference sequence). The CDR3 totals 16 residues. The CDR3 DNA sequence: TGTGCCACCAGCAGAGGGACAGTCAAGGAGGATCAGCCCCAGCATTTT. Protein sequence: CATSRGTVKEDQPQHF.

The table lists this clone with a few counts. The J gene is TRBJ2-7, the V gene TRBV9; D gene ambiguous. The CDR3 is 14 amino acids. Trimming removed 0 bases at V and 5 bases at J, with 12 bases between. Per the germline V gene, CDR1 is SGDLS and CDR2 is YYNGEE. This CDR3 is CASSVAGDDDEQYF. The DNA for the CDR3 is TGTGCCAGCAGCGTAGCCGGAGACGACGACGAGCAGTACTTC.